These 24 T cell receptor beta chains originate from one sample sequenced in a study of CD8 T cells in ankylosing spondylitis. General study findings and limits: Seemingly characteristic of ankylosing spondylitis blood was a TCR beta motif consisting of about 8 highly homologous variants.

Their target antigens are unknown. TCRdb reprocessed the 5' RACE reads via MiXCR and lists one record per CDR3 protein. Of under 850,000 distinct CDR3 sequences listed, under 20% were seen once; the top ten hold over 15%. Source material: blood, either unsorted or a sorted T cell fraction (not recorded which). The receptors were gathered from a male donor with ankylosing spondylitis.

This clonotype has just a few counts. The chain recombines TRBV5-1 with TRBJ1-3; TRBD1 aligns across 7 bases. Per germline, CDR1 SGHRS and CDR2 YFSETQ. Trimming removed 0 bases from V and 7 bases from J; junction bases left unmatched: 4. The CDR3 loop spans 14 amino acids. This CDR3 is CASSLETGWNTIYF. In DNA form, the CDR3 reads TGCGCCAGCAGCTTGGAGACAGGGTGGAACACCATATATTTT.

The V gene is TRBV20-1, the J gene TRBJ2-7; D may match TRBD1 or TRBD2 (5 bases each). This CDR3 region has 13 residues. The V gene's germline CDR1 is DFQATT and CDR2 SNEGSKA (reference sequence). Trimming shortened V by 6 bases and J by 6 bases, and 18 bases separated the two germline ends. The CDR3 DNA sequence: TGCAGTGCCCCCCCGTCGGGGCCAGGCGAGCAGTACTTC. This gives the protein CSAPPSGPGEQYF.

CDR3 region: CASKSGGNQPQHF. Written as DNA, the CDR3 is TGTGCCAGCAAATCAGGGGGCAATCAGCCCCAGCATTTT. The rearrangement uses TRBV12-3 or TRBV12-4 and TRBJ1-5, with D possibly matching TRBD1 (6 bases). The CDR3 contains 13 residues. Trimming took off 7 bases at V and 2 bases at J, with 9 bases between the two ends.

The rearrangement uses TRBV28 and TRBJ2-7; either TRBD1 or TRBD2 may fit D (6 bases each). The V gene's germline CDR1 is MDHEN and CDR2 SYDVKM. The CDR3 covers 15 residues. V was clipped by 5 bases and J by 5 bases, with 19 bases between them. CDR3 bases: TGTGCCAGCAGTCGCGGGAAGGGGGGCGGCCACGAGCAGTACTTC. Protein product: CASSRGKGGGHEQYF.

This clonotype was counted at least ten times. The CDR3: CASSRESEQYF. CDR3 nucleotides: TGTGCCAGCTCACGAGAGTCGGAGCAGTACTTC. The chain joins TRBV18 to TRBJ2-7; D remains ambiguous. V dropped 4 bases and J dropped 7 bases, with 8 bases sitting between them. Germline V lookup: CDR1 KGHSH, CDR2 LQKENI. This CDR3 comprises 11 residues.

The chain is built from TRBV4-1 and TRBJ2-1, with TRBD2 as a possible D gene (6 bases). V gave up 1 base and J gave up 15 bases, with 19 bases separating them. CDR1 MGHRA and CDR2 YSYEKL come from the germline V gene. The CDR3 runs to 14 residues. Here the CDR3 DNA reads TGCGCCAGCAGCCAAGTAGGGGTTGGGAGGCGGCGGTTCTTC. Translated: CASSQVGVGRRRFF.

This clonotype was detected only a few times. This chain uses TRBV12-3 or TRBV12-4 with TRBJ2-7, with TRBD2 matching over 15 bases. The CDR3 totals 16 residues. V shed 6 bases, J shed 4 bases, and the junction held 7 bases outside the gene matches. The CDR3 reads CASSDGLAGGGYEQYF. CDR3 nucleotide sequence: TGTGCCAGCAGCGACGGACTAGCGGGAGGGGGGTACGAGCAGTACTTC.

This clonotype was recorded once. This chain uses TRBV6-1 with TRBJ2-1; D not resolved. Trimming removed 2 bases at V and 8 bases at J, with 16 bases between. CDR3 length equals 15 residues. Germline-derived CDR1 and CDR2 are MNHNS and SASEGT. The chain's CDR3 is CASSEMYGSPDEQFF. As DNA, the CDR3 is TGTGCCAGCAGTGAAATGTACGGCTCCCCGGATGAGCAGTTCTTC.

Details on this clonotype: A junction boundary mismatches the germline segment, possibly from a read error. The chain has TRBV6-2 or TRBV6-3 and TRBJ1-1, with D possibly being TRBD1 (5 bases). The length of the CDR3 is 14 residues. Germline CDR1 MNHEY, CDR2 SVGEGT. The CDR3 sequence: CASSYGHSNTEVFF. The CDR3 DNA follows: TGTGCCAGCAGTTACGGACACTCGAACACTGAAGTTTTCTTT.

This clonotype was seen more than once but under ten times. The chain recombines TRBV6-2 or TRBV6-3 with TRBJ2-1; tentatively, D is TRBD1 or TRBD2 (5 bases each). The germline V gene has CDR1 MNHEY and CDR2 SVGEGT. Trimming pared 7 bases from V and 5 bases from J, leaving 18 bases between. This CDR3 spans 15 amino acids. The CDR3 is CASTPNWGTDNEQFF. The CDR3 DNA sequence: TGTGCCAGCACTCCCAACTGGGGGACCGACAATGAGCAGTTCTTC.

The gene calls are TRBV7-9 and TRBJ2-7; D is ambiguous. V lost 5 bases, J lost 0 bases, and 17 bases lay in between. CDR1 and CDR2 from the germline V gene are SEHNR and FQNEAQ (reference sequence). This CDR3 is built from 16 residues. Here the CDR3 reads CASSPQVTSYSYEQYF. CDR3 DNA: TGTGCCAGCAGCCCTCAAGTGACATCCTACTCCTACGAGCAGTACTTC.

The rearrangement links TRBV4-2 to TRBJ1-5; D remains unclear. The V gene's germline CDR1 is LGHNA and CDR2 YNFKEQ. V was trimmed by 0 bases and J by 0 bases, leaving 6 bases between them. This CDR3 is 15 amino acids long. The CDR3 DNA sequence: TGTGCCAGCAGCCAAGATGACGGTAGCAATCAGCCCCAGCATTTT. It encodes CASSQDDGSNQPQHF.

This clonotype has just a few counts. J is TRBJ1-1 and V is TRBV2; D unresolved. The CDR3 length is 13 residues. Germline values: CDR1 SNHLY, CDR2 FYNNEI. V was pared by 7 bases and J by 1 base, with 10 bases between. The CDR3 bases are TGTGCCAGCACCATGAGTGGGAACACTGAAGCTTTCTTT. Its protein product is CASTMSGNTEAFF.

This chain joins TRBV7-8 and TRBJ1-2; D is unresolved. Germline CDR1 SGHVS, CDR2 FQNEAQ. CDR3 length: 15 residues. V was clipped by 0 bases and J by 4 bases, with 12 bases between them. The CDR3 here is CASSLARDDAYGYTF. Written as DNA, the CDR3 is TGTGCCAGCAGCTTAGCCCGAGACGATGCCTATGGCTACACCTTC.

This clonotype was seen many times. The rearrangement joins TRBV12-3 or TRBV12-4 to TRBJ2-7; no reliable D call. The V end was cut by 6 bases, the J end by 3 bases, with 6 bases between. This CDR3 has 11 residues. The CDR3 DNA reads as TGTGCCAGCAGCAACAACTACGAGCAGTACTTC. Amino acid sequence: CASSNNYEQYF.

This chain links TRBV25-1 with TRBJ2-1; D gene uncertain. Germline assignment: CDR1 MGHDK and CDR2 SYGVNS. The ends were cut back, 1 base at V and 10 bases at J, with 5 bases in the middle. This CDR3 region has 11 residues. The CDR3 protein is CASSELSEQFF. The CDR3 DNA follows: TGTGCCAGCAGTGAATTGAGCGAGCAGTTCTTC.

This clonotype was counted between two and nine times. The rearrangement uses TRBV10-3 and TRBJ2-7; 8 bases are a match to TRBD2. The germline CDR1 and CDR2 sequences are ENHRY and SYGVKD. The CDR3 contains 14 residues. Trimming removed 6 bases from V and 4 bases from J; junction bases left unmatched: 8. DNA for the CDR3: TGTGCCATCAGCAAGGAGCGGGAGACGTACGAGCAGTACTTC. Its protein is CAISKERETYEQYF.

The chain combines TRBV5-5 with TRBJ1-1; unclear D gene. Germline CDR1 SGHKS, CDR2 YYEKEE (reference sequence). CDR3 length: 17 residues. V lost 0 bases to trimming and J lost 0 bases, with 15 bases between them. The DNA for the CDR3 is TGTGCCAGCAGCTTGGGCGTTTTGGGGAGTCTGAACACTGAAGCTTTCTTT. This encodes CASSLGVLGSLNTEAFF. Drawing the rest from reference TRBV5-5 and TRBJ1-1, the complete variable domain is DAGVTQSPTHLIKTRGQQVTLRCSPISGHKSVSWYQQVLGQGPQFIFQYYEKEERGRGNFPDRFSARQFPNYSSELNVNALLLGDSALYLCASSLGVLGSLNTEAFFGQGTRLTVV.

The chain couples TRBV28 to TRBJ2-7, with 7 nucleotides matching TRBD2. Germline V gives CDR1 MDHEN, CDR2 SYDVKM. Unmatched junction bases numbered 8, after V lost 4 bases and J lost 2 bases. This CDR3 is 15 amino acids long. DNA of the CDR3: TGTGCCAGCAGTTCCCCAGGGAGGGCCCCCTACGAGCAGTACTTC. Protein sequence: CASSSPGRAPYEQYF.

The rearrangement uses TRBV19 and TRBJ1-5, with a possible D match to TRBD1 (6 bases). V lost 3 bases and J 5 bases, leaving 17 bases between the germline ends. Germline loops: CDR1 LNHDA, CDR2 SQIVND (reference sequence). There are 16 residues in the CDR3. The CDR3 is CASSMSDRRNYQPQHF. CDR3 sequence (DNA): TGTGCCAGTAGTATGAGCGACAGGAGAAACTATCAGCCCCAGCATTTT.

This clonotype was counted ten times or more. The V and J genes are TRBV5-1 and TRBJ2-5, with 10 bases identical to TRBD1. The germline CDR1 and CDR2 sequences are SGHRS and YFSETQ. J was trimmed by 0 bases and V by 4 bases; bases with no gene match: 6. The CDR3 has 16 amino acids. The DNA for the CDR3 is TGCGCCAGCAGCCGGGACAGGGGACCTTACCAAGAGACCCAGTACTTC. It yields the protein CASSRDRGPYQETQYF.

The chain couples TRBV20-1 to TRBJ2-5; D unclear. Trimming removed 3 bases from V and 5 bases from J, with 13 bases in between. CDR3 size: 13 residues. CDR1 is DFQATT, CDR2 SNEGSKA, per germline (reference sequence). CDR3 region: CSASIVRRETQYF. As DNA, the CDR3 is TGCAGTGCTAGTATAGTCCGCCGGGAGACCCAGTACTTC.

This clonotype occurred many times. CDR3 region: CSAGQETQYF. CDR3 DNA sequence: TGCAGTGCTGGCCAAGAGACCCAGTACTTC. The rearrangement links TRBV20-1 to TRBJ2-5; D gene unclear. CDR3 length: 10 amino acids. The V and J ends lost 5 bases and 1 base respectively, with 2 bases between them. Germline V gene sequence: CDR1 DFQATT, CDR2 SNEGSKA (reference sequence).

This clonotype was found a few times. The chain joins TRBV7-2 to TRBJ2-4; D is unresolved. Per the germline V gene, CDR1 is SGHTA and CDR2 is FQGNSA. This CDR3 comprises 11 residues. V was shortened by 5 bases and J by 7 bases, with 6 bases between the two germline ends. DNA for the CDR3: TGTGCCAGCAGCCCCGCGAACATTCAGTACTTC. Its translation: CASSPANIQYF. Complete variable domain (other parts from reference TRBV7-2 and TRBJ2-4): GAGVSQSPSNKVTEKGKDVELRCDPISGHTALYWYRQSLGQGLEFLIYFQGNSAPDKSGLPSDRFSAERTGGSVSTLTIQRTQQEDSAVYLCASSPANIQYFGAGTRLSVL.